This T cell receptor (beta chain) was observed in a study of blood T cell repertoires in COVID-19. Participants reported their clinical history, and cohort assignment relied on those reports. TCRdb's copy holds only in-frame clones and misses some; the assay was immunoSEQ multiplex PCR. Here the sample spans about 300,000 clones, approximately 84% being singletons. This clone was seen just once. The sequencing sample was made of PBMCs or T cells enriched from blood (not recorded which). The TCR sequence derives from a man under 40 who had recovered from COVID-19.

The CDR3 loop reads CASTPGTANTGELFF. DNA of the CDR3: TGTGCCAGCACTCCCGGGACAGCGAACACCGGGGAGCTGTTTTTT. The J gene is TRBJ2-2, the V gene TRBV6-5; 7 positions agree with TRBD1. The CDR3 is made up of 15 amino acids. CDR1 and CDR2 (germline): MNHEY, SVGAGI. The J segment lost 0 bases and the V segment lost 7 bases, leaving 5 bases of the junction unmatched.